Below are 6 T cell receptor beta chains sequenced from a single sample in a study of OX40 agonist ivuxolimab in advanced cancers. Profiled with immunoSEQ multiplex PCR; TCRdb holds only in-frame clones, not every one. The profile shows nearly 50,000 clones, 70% to 90% of them singletons. The starting material was CD4+ or CD8+ T cells sorted from blood, obtained in a trial of the OX40 agonist ivuxolimab. These TCRs come from an adult with an advanced solid tumor such as melanoma, head and neck, liver or kidney cancer.

This chain links TRBV19 with TRBJ1-2; D remains ambiguous. Germline V gene data show CDR1 as LNHDA and CDR2 as SQIVND (reference sequence). The CDR3 contains 12 residues. Between the trimmed V and J ends, which lost 5 bases and 6 bases, there was a span of 10 bases. The CDR3 nucleotides read TGTGCCAGTAGTGCCCAAGGACATGGCTACACCTTC. Translating gives CASSAQGHGYTF.

This chain uses TRBV30 with TRBJ2-7; 11 bases line up with TRBD1. The V gene's germline CDR1 is GTSNPN and CDR2 SVGIG (reference sequence). The CDR3 totals 14 residues. The ends lost 1 base at V and 3 bases at J; junction bases unmatched: 2. The CDR3 is CAWSGDRGIYEQYF. CDR3 coding DNA: TGTGCCTGGAGTGGGGACAGGGGGATCTACGAGCAGTACTTC.

The rearrangement joins TRBV18 to TRBJ1-5; no definite D call. The CDR3 loop spans 15 amino acids. The germline V gene has CDR1 KGHSH and CDR2 LQKENI. The V and J ends lost 5 bases and 0 bases respectively, with 11 bases between them. The CDR3 bases are TGTGCCAGCTCAGCTGGTCTTGGTAGCAATCAGCCCCAGCATTTT. Its translation: CASSAGLGSNQPQHF.

The rearrangement joins TRBV15 to TRBJ1-1; weak D call: TRBD1 (6 bases). CDR1 and CDR2 (germline): LNHNV, YYDKDF (reference sequence). The CDR3 covers 18 residues. V lost 8 bases and J lost 4, with 29 bases in between. The CDR3 region has the DNA TGTGCCACCCATGGGAATACAGGGACCATGGGCCCGGGCACTGAAGCTTTCTTT. It encodes CATHGNTGTMGPGTEAFF.

This clone was recorded only once. This sequence joins TRBV5-1 and TRBJ1-4, with 10 nucleotides matching TRBD1. The CDR3 spans 20 residues. CDR1 and CDR2 (germline): SGHRS, YFSETQ. V shed 0 bases, J shed 6 bases, and the junction held 17 bases outside the gene matches. CDR3 sequence: CASSLASRGTGEYTDEKLFF. The CDR3 DNA is TGCGCCAGCAGCTTGGCCTCTCGTGGGACAGGGGAATACACCGATGAAAAACTGTTTTTT.

This clone was seen just once. The V gene is TRBV28, the J gene TRBJ1-2; possible D gene TRBD1, 5 bases. The CDR3 is made up of 12 amino acids. Germline V gives CDR1 MDHEN, CDR2 SYDVKM. With 7 bases removed from V and 8 bases from J, the gap between germline ends came to 14 bases. CDR3 residues: CASNPGGAGYTF. DNA for the CDR3: TGTGCCAGCAACCCGGGCGGGGCGGGCTACACCTTC.